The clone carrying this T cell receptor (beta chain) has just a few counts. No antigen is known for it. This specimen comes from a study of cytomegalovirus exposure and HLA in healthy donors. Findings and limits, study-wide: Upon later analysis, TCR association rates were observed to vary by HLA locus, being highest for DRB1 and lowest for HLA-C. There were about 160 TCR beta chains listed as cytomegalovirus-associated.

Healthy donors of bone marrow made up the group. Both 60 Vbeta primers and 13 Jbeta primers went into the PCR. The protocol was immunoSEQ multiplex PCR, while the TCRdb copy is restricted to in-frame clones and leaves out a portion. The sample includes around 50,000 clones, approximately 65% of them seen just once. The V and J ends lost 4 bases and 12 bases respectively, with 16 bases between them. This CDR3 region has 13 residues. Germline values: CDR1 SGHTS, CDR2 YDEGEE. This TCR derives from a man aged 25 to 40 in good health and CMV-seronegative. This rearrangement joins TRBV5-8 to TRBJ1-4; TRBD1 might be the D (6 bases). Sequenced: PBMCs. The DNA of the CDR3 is TGTGCCAGCAGCATCCGGGACAACCGGGAACTGTTTTTT. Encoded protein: CASSIRDNRELFF. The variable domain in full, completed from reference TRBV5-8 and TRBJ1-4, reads EAGVTQSPTHLIKTRGQQATLRCSPISGHTSVYWYQQALGLGLQFLLWYDEGEERNRGNFPPRFSGRQFPNYSSELNVNALELEDSALYLCASSIRDNRELFFGSGTQLSVL.